This T cell receptor (beta chain) was sequenced for a study of identical twins. Template switching added a universal primer site, and cDNA bore unique molecular identifiers. TCRdb re-analysed the 5' RACE reads in MiXCR, keeping a single row per CDR3 protein. The table includes roughly 720,000 distinct CDR3 sequences, around a sixth detected once. The V gene end was trimmed by 5 bases and the J gene end by 5 bases; junction bases not matched to a gene: 4. The CDR3 is 13 amino acids. This clonotype has a handful of counts. The same sample was also studied in work on T cells expressing NK-cell markers. That paper notes: The share of CD8+ T cells held by dominant NKG2C+ clonotypes was roughly 1.0-8% in about six donors. Whether expanded NKG2C+ T cell clones were HCMV-specific remained unclear.

Sequencing was carried out using PBMCs. The V call is TRBV12-3 or TRBV12-4, the J call TRBJ1-1, with TRBD1 identical over 8 bases. The clonotype originates from a woman aged 18-29 years in good health. The CDR3: CASSQGARTEAFF. The CDR3 DNA reads as TGTGCCAGCAGTCAGGGGGCGAGAACTGAAGCTTTCTTT.